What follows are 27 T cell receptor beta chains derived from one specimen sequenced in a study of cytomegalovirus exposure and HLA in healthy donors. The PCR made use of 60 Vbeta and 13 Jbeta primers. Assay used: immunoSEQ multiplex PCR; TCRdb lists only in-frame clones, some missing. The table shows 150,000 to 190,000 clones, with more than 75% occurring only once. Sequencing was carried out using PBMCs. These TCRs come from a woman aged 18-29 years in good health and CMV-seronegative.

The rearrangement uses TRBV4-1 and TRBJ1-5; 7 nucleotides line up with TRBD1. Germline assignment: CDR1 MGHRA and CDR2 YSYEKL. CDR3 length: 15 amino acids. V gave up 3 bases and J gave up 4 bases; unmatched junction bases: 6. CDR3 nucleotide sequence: TGCGCCAGCAGCCAGACCCGGGACAGTAATCAGCCCCAGCATTTT. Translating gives CASSQTRDSNQPQHF.

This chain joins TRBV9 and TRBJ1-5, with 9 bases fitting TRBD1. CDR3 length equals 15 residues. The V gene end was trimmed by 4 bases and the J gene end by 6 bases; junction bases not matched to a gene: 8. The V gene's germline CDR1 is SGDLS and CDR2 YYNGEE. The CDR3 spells CASSKQGAVGQPQHF. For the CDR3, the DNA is TGTGCCAGCAGCAAACAGGGGGCGGTGGGTCAGCCCCAGCATTTT.

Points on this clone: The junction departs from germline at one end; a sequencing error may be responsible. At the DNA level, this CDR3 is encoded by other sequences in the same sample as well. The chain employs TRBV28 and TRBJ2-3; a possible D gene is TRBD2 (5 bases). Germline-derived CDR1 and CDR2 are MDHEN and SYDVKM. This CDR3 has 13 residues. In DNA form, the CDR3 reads TGTGCCAGCAGGGCACCTAGCACAGATACACAGTATTTT. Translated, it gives CASRAPSTDTQYF.

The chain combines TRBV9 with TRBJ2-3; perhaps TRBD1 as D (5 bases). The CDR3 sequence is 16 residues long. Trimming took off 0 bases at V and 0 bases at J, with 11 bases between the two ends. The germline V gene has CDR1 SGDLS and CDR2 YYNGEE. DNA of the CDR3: TGTGCCAGCAGCGTAGAAATCAGGGCTAGCACAGATACGCAGTATTTT. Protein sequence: CASSVEIRASTDTQYF.

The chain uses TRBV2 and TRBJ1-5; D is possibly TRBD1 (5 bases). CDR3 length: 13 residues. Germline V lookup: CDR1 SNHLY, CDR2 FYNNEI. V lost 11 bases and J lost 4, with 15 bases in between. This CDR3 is CASTAQANQPQHF. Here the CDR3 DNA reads TGTGCCTCCACGGCACAGGCAAATCAGCCCCAGCATTTT.

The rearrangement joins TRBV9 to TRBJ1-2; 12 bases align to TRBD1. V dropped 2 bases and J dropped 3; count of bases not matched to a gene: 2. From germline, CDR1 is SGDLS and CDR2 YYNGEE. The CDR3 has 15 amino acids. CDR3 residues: CASSVGQGADYGYTF. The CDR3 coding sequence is TGTGCCAGCAGCGTGGGACAGGGGGCGGACTATGGCTACACCTTC.

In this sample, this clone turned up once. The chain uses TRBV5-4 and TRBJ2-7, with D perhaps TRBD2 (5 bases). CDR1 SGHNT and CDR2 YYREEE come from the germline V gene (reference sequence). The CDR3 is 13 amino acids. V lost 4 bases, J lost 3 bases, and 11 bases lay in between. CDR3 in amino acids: CASSRGSDYEQYF. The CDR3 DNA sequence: TGTGCCAGCAGCCGGGGTTCAGACTACGAGCAGTACTTC.

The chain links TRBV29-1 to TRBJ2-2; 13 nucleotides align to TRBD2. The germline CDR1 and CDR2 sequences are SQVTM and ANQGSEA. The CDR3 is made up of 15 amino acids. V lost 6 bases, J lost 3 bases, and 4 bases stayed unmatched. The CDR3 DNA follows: TGCAGCGTGGGGGGACTAGCGGGATACACCGGGGAGCTGTTTTTT. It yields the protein CSVGGLAGYTGELFF.

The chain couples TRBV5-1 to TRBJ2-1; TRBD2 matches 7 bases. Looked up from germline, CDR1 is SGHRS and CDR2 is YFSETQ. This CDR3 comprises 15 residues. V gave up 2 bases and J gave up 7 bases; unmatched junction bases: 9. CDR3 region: CASSLRVAGGNEQFF. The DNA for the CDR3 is TGCGCCAGCAGCTTAAGGGTAGCGGGTGGTAATGAGCAGTTCTTC.

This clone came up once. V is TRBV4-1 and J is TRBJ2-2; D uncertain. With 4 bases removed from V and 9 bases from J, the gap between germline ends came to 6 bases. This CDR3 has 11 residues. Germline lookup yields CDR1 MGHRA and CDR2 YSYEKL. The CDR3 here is CASSRARELFF. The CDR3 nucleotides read TGCGCCAGCAGCCGAGCGAGGGAGCTGTTTTTT.

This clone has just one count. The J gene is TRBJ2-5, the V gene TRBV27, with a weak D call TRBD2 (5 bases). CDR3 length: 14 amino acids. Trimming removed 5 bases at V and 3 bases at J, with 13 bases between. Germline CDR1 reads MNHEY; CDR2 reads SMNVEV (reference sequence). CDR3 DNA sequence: TGTGCCAGCAGTAGGTCGGGATGGAAAGAGACCCAGTACTTC. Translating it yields CASSRSGWKETQYF.

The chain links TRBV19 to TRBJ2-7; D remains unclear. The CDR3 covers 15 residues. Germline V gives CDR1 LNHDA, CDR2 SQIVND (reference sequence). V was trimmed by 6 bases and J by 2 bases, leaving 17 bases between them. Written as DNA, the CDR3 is TGTGCCAGTAGCCGTAGGTGGGCAGGAACCTACGAGCAGTACTTC. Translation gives CASSRRWAGTYEQYF. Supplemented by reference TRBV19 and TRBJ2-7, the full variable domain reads DGGITQSPKYLFRKEGQNVTLSCEQNLNHDAMYWYRQDPGQGLRLIYYSQIVNDFQKGDIAEGYSVSREKKESFPLTVTSAQKNPTAFYLCASSRRWAGTYEQYFGPGTRLTVT.

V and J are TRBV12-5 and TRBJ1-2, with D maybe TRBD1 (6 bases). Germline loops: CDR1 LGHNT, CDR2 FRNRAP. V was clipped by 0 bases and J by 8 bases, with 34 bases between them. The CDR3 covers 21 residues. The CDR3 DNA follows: TGTGCTAGTGGTTTGGTACCCCCGAGGTTGGGGGGGCCCCCGGTGTGGCGCGGCTACACCTTC. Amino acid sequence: CASGLVPPRLGGPPVWRGYTF.

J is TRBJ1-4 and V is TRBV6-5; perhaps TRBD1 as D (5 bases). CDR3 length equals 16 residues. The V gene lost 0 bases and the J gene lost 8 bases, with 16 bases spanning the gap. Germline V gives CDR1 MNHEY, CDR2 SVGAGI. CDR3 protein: CASSYSGRASIEKLFF. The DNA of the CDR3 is TGTGCCAGCAGTTACTCAGGCAGGGCGTCAATAGAAAAACTGTTTTTT.

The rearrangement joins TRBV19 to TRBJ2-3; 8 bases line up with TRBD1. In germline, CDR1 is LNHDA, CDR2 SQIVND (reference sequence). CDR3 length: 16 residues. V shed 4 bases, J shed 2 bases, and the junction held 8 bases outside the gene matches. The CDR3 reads CASSTRTGSLTDTQYF. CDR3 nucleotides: TGTGCCAGTAGTACCCGGACAGGGTCCCTCACAGATACGCAGTATTTT.

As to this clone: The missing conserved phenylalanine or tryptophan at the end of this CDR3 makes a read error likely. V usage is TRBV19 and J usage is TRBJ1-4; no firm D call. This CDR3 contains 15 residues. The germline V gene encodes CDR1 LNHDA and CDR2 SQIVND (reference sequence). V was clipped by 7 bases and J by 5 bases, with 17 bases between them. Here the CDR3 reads CASTPHAFSNEKLFL. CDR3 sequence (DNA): TGTGCCAGTACCCCCCACGCTTTTTCCAATGAAAAACTGTTTCTT.

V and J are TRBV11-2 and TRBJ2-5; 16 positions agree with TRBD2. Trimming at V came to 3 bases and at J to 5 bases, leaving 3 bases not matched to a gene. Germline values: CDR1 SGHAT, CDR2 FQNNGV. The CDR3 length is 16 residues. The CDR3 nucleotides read TGTGCCAGCAGCTTCGGGACTAGCGGGAGGGTTGAGACCCAGTACTTC. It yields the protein CASSFGTSGRVETQYF.

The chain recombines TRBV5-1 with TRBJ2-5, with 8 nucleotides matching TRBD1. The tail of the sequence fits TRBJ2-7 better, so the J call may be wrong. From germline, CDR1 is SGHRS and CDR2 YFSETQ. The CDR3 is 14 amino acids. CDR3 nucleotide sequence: TGCGCCAGCAGCGGACAGGGATTCTCCTACGAGCAGTACTTC. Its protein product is CASSGQGFSYEQYF.

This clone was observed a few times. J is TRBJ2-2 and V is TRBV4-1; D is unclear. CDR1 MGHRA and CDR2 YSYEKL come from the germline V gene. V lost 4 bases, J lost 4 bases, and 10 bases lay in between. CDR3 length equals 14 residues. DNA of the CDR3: TGCGCCAGCAGCCCCGCGTGGTCCACCGGGGAGCTGTTTTTT. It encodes CASSPAWSTGELFF.

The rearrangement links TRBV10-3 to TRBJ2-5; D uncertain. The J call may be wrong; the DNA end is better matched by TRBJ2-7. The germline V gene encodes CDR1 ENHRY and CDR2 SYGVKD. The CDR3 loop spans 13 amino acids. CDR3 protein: CANAPSVSYEQYF. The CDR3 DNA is TGTGCCAACGCCCCCAGCGTATCCTACGAGCAGTACTTC.

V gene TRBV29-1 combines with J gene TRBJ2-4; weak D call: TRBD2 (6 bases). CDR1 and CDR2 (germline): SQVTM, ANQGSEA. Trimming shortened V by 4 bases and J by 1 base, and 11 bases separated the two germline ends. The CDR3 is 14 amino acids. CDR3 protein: CSVVGGTAKNIQYF. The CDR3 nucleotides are TGCAGCGTTGTCGGGGGAACGGCCAAAAACATTCAGTACTTC.

The CDR3: CASSLAGQDLGGELFF. Here the CDR3 DNA reads TGTGCCAGCAGCTTGGCGGGACAGGACTTGGGCGGGGAGCTGTTTTTT. The rearrangement joins TRBV21-1 to TRBJ2-2; the table's TRBD1 call for D was not verified on the DNA. TRBV21-1 is a pseudogene locus. The CDR3 covers 16 residues.

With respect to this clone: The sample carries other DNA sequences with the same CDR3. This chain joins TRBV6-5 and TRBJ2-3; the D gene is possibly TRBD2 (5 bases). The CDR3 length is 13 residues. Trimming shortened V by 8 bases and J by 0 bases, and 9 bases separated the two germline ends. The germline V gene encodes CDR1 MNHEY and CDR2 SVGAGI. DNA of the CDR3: TGTGCCAGCTCACGGGGTAGCACAGATACGCAGTATTTT. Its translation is CASSRGSTDTQYF.

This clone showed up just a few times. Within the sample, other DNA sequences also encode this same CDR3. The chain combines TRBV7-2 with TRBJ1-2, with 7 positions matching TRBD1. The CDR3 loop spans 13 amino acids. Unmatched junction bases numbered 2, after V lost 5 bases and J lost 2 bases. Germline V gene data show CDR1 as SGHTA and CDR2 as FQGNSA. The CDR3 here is CASSPDRNYGYTF. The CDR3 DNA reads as TGTGCCAGCAGCCCGGACAGGAACTATGGCTACACCTTC.

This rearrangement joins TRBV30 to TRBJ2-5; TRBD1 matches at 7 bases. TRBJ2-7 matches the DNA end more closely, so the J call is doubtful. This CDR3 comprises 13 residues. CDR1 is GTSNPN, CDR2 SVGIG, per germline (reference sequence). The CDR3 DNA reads TGTGCCTGGAGTGTAGGGACAGAGTACGAGCAGTACTTC. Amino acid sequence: CAWSVGTEYEQYF.

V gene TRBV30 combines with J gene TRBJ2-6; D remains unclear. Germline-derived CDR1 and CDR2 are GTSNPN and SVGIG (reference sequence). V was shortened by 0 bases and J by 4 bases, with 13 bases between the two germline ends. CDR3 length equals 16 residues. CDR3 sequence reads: CAWSVGVPPGANVLTF. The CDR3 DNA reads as TGTGCCTGGAGTGTAGGAGTACCGCCGGGGGCCAACGTCCTGACTTTC.

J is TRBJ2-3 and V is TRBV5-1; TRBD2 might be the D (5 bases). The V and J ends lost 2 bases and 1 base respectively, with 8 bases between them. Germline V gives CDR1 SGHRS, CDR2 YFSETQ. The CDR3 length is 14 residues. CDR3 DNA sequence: TGCGCCAGCAGCTTAGCACTAGGCACAGATACGCAGTATTTT. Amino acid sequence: CASSLALGTDTQYF.